What follows is one T cell receptor beta chain and its context. Its antigen is not identified. This sample is drawn from a study of T cell responses to AZD1222 COVID-19 vaccine. Produced via immunoSEQ multiplex PCR; TCRdb's table is partial and in-frame only. The table has fewer than 150,000 clones, about 88% seen once. CDR1 is LNHDA, CDR2 SQIVND, per germline (reference sequence). CDR3 length: 11 amino acids. Trimming removed 1 base at V and 11 bases at J, with 6 bases between. Study observations and caveats: Clonal diversity may have been underestimated, and the donors were mostly white British, with more females than males. Every sample of the repertoires postdated the peak T cell response.

The sample consisted of peripheral blood, taken on day 0 of AZD1222 vaccination. The chain uses TRBV19 and TRBJ1-3, with unresolved D. This clonotype was obtained from an adult in good health. The CDR3 DNA sequence: TGTGCCAGTAGTATAGGACCCGCCATATATTTT. Translation: CASSIGPAIYF.